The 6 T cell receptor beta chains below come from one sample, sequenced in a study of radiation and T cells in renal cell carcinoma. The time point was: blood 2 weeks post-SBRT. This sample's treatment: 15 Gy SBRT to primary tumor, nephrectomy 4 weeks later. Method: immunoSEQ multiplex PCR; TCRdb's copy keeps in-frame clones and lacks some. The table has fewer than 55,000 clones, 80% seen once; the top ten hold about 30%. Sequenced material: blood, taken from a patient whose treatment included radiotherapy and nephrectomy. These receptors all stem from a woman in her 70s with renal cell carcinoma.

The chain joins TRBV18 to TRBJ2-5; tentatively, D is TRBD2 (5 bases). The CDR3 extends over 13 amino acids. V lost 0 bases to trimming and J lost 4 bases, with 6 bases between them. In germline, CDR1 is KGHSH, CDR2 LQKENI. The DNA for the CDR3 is TGTGCCAGCTCACCACCAGAGGGAGAGACCCAGTACTTC. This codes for CASSPPEGETQYF.

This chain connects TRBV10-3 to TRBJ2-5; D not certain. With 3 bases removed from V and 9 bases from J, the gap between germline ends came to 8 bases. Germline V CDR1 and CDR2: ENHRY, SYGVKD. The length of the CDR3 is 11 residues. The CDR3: CAISEDEAQYF. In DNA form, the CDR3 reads TGTGCCATCAGTGAAGACGAGGCCCAGTACTTC.

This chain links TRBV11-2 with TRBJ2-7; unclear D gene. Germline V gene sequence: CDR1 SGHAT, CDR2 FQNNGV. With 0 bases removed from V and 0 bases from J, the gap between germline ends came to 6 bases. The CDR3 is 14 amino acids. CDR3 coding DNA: TGTGCCAGCAGCTTAGAAGTAGCCTCCTACGAGCAGTACTTC. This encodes CASSLEVASYEQYF.

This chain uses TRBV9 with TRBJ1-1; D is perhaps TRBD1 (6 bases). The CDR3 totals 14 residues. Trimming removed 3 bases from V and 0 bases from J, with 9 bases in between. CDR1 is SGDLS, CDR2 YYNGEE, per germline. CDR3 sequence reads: CASSAGVMNTEAFF. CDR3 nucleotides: TGTGCCAGCAGCGCAGGGGTTATGAACACTGAAGCTTTCTTT.

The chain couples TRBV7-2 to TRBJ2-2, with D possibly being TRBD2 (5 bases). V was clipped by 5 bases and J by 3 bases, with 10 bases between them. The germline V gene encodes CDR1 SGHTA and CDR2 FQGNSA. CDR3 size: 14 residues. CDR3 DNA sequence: TGTGCCAGCAGCACAATCGGGGACACCGGGGAGCTGTTTTTT. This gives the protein CASSTIGDTGELFF. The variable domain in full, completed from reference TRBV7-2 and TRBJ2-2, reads GAGVSQSPSNKVTEKGKDVELRCDPISGHTALYWYRQSLGQGLEFLIYFQGNSAPDKSGLPSDRFSAERTGGSVSTLTIQRTQQEDSAVYLCASSTIGDTGELFFGEGSRLTVL.

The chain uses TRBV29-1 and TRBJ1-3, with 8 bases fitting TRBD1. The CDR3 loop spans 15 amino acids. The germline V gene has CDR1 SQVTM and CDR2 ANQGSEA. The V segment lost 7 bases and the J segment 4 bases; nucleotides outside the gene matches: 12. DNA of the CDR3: TGCAGCGCCACATTCGGGACAGGAGAGGGAAACACCATATATTTT. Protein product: CSATFGTGEGNTIYF.